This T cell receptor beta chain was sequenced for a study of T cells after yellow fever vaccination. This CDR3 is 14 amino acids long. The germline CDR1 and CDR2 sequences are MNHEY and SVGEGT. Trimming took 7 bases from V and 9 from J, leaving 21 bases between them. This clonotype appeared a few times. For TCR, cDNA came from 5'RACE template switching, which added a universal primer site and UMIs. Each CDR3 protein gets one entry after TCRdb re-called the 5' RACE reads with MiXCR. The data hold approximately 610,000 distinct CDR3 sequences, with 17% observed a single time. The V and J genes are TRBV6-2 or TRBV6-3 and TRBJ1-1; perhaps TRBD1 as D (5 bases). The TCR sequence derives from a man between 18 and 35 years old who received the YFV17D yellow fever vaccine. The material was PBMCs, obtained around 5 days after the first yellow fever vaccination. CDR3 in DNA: TGTGCCAGCACCCAACGGCAGGGACTGGCGAAAGCTTTCTTT. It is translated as CASTQRQGLAKAFF.